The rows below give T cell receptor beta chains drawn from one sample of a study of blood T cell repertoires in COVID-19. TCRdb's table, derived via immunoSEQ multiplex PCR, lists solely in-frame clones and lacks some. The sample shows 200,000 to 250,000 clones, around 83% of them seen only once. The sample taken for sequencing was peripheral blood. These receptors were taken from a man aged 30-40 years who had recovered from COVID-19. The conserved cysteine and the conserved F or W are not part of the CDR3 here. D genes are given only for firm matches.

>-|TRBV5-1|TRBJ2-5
ASSLEGWDWQETQY
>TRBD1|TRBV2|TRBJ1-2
ASSRQGDYGYT
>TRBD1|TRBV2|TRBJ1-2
ASRTGGGYGYT
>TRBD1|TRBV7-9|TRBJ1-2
ASSLVGTGGYGYT
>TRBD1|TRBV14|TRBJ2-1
ASSQIQGSNNEQF
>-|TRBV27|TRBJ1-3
ASSGRGSDPGSGNTIY
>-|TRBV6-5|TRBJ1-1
ASSRPHQVGTEAF
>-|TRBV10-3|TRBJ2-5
AISESLANLETQY
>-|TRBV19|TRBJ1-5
ASSIPMLPQH
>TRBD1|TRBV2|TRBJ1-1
ASSAQGVSAEAF
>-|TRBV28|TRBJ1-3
ASSAFWTPRSGNTIY
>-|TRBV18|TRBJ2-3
ASSPTIPDTQY